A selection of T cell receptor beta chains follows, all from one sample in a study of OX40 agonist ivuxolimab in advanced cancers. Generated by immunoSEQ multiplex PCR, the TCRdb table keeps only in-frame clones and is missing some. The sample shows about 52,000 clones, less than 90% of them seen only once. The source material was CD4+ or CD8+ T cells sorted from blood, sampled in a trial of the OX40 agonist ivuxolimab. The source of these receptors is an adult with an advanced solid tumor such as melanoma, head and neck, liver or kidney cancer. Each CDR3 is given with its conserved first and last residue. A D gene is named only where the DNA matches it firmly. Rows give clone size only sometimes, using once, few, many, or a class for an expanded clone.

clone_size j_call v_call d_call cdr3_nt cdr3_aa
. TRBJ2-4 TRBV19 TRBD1 TGTGCCAGTAGCATCCGACAGGGGGCAACCAAAAACATTCAGTACTTC CASSIRQGATKNIQYF
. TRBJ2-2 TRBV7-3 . TGTGCCAGCAGCTTAAGGGACCCACCGAACACCGGGGAGCTGTTTTTT CASSLRDPPNTGELFF
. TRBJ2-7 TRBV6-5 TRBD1 TGTGCCAGCAGTTACGTTTCAGGGGGCGAGCAGTACTTC CASSYVSGGEQYF
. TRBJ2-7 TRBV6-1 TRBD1 TGTGCCAGCAGTAAGGGACAGGGGATAGGCGAGCAGTACTTC CASSKGQGIGEQYF
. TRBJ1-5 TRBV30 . TGTGCCTGGAATCGGGGAATTAGCAATCAGCCCCAGCATTTT CAWNRGISNQPQHF
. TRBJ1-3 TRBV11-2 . TGTGCCAGCAGCCCGGCAGCTGGAAACACCATATATTTT CASSPAAGNTIYF
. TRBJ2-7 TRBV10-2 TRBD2 TGCGCCAGCAGTGAGACGGGAGGGCGTTTTTCCTACGAGCAGTACTTC CASSETGGRFSYEQYF
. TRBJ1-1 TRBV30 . TGTGCCTGGTCGACGATCCCAATGAACACTGAAGCTTTCTTT CAWSTIPMNTEAFF
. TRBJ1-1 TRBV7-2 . TGTGCCAGCAGCTCATCGAGCGGGGGGCAGATGAACACTGAAGCTTTCTTT CASSSSSGGQMNTEAFF
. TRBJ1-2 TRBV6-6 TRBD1 TGTGCCAGCAGGCGCACAGGGGTGGGCTATGGCTACACCTTC CASRRTGVGYGYTF
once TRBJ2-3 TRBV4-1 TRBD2 TGCGCCAGCAGTTCGACTAGCGGGGTTAGCACAGATACGCAGTATTTT CASSSTSGVSTDTQYF
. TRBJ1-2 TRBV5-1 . TGCGCCAGCAGCTTGGCCGGGGATGGCTACACCTTC CASSLAGDGYTF
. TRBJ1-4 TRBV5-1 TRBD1 TGCGCCAGCAGCATTACCGGGACAGAGATTGAAAAACTGTTTTTT CASSITGTEIEKLFF
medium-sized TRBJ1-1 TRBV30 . TGTGCCTGGAGTGTACCACCCCAACGATCTGAAGCTTTCTTT CAWSVPPQRSEAFF
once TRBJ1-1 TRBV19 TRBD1 TGTGCCAGTAGCCCTTCGCAGGGGGCCCGTGCTTTCTTT CASSPSQGARAFF
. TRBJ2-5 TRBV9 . TGTGCCAGCAGCGAACGGGTGGCTAGCGAAGAGACCCAGTACTTC CASSERVASEETQYF
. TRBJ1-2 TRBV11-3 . TGTGCCAGCAGCTGCCCGGGACCGTTGAACTATGGCTACACCTTC CASSCPGPLNYGYTF
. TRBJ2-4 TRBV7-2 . TGTGCCAGCAGCTTACAGACCCTAGCCAAAAACATTCAGTACTTC CASSLQTLAKNIQYF
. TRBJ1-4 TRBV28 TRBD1 TGTGCCAGCAGTTGGGGGGACAGGGCCACTGAAAAACTGTTTTTT CASSWGDRATEKLFF
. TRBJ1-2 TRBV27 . TGTGCCAGCAGGACGGGCTCCTGGGATGGCTACACCTTC CASRTGSWDGYTF
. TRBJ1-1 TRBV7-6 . TGTGCCAGCAGCCGGGACACCTACTCTTCTGAAGCTTTCTTT CASSRDTYSSEAFF
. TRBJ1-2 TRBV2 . TGTGCCAGCTGGCCGGGGGCTTATGGCTACACCTTC CASWPGAYGYTF
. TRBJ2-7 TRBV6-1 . TGTGCCAGCAGTGAAGCGCGGGGTTGGAACGAGCAGTACTTC CASSEARGWNEQYF
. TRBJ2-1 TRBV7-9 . TGTGCCAGCAGCCTCAACTACAATGAGCAGTTCTTC CASSLNYNEQFF
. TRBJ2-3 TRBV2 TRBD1 TGTGCCAGCAGTCCCGGGACAGGGCTCGGAGATACGCAGTATTTT CASSPGTGLGDTQYF
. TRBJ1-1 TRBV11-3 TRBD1 TGTGCCAGCAGCTCGGGACAGGGGGAGAACACTGAAGCTTTCTTT CASSSGQGENTEAFF
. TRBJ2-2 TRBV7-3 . TGTGCCAGCAGCTCCGTCACCGGGGAGCTGTTTTTT CASSSVTGELFF
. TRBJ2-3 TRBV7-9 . TGTGCCAGCAGCTTAGGGGTCGGCGGGGAAACGCAGTATTTT CASSLGVGGETQYF
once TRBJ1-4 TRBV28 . TGTGCCAGCAGTTTATTGACCGGGGGTGATGAAAAACTGTTTTTT CASSLLTGGDEKLFF
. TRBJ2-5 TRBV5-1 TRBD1 TGCGCCAGCAGCACACAGGGGGCGCGAGGGGAGACCCAGTACTTC CASSTQGARGETQYF
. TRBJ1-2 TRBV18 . TGTGCCAGCTCACCACGACAGGATATTGTAGGCTACACCTTC CASSPRQDIVGYTF
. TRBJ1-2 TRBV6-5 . TGTGCCAGCAGCTCGGACCGGAACTATGGCTACACCTTC CASSSDRNYGYTF